Here is one T cell receptor beta chain with its context. The antigen remains undetermined. The data stem from a study of CD8+ T cells in alopecia areata. Notes on the study in general: Higher clonality was seen in lesional scalp than in normal scalp, especially in alopecia totalis/universalis.

Punch biopsies of lesional scalp, plus peripheral blood, were taken from alopecia areata patients. CD4+ and CD8+ T cells were sorted from PBMCs. Germline CDR1 and CDR2: DFQATT and SNEGSKA (reference sequence). The CDR3 is 11 amino acids. V was clipped by 6 bases and J by 4 bases, with 9 bases between them. Extracted RNA was reverse transcribed, and the resulting cDNA served as sequencing template. Clones were read by immunoSEQ multiplex PCR, and TCRdb kept only the in-frame ones, dropping some. The sample has some 30,000 clones; more than 60% are singletons. The receptor was isolated from a human donor with alopecia areata. What was sequenced was NKG2D-low CD8+ T cells sorted from blood. The chain employs TRBV20-1 and TRBJ1-1; the D gene is possibly TRBD1 (5 bases). CDR3 sequence reads: CSAVRVTEAFF. Here the CDR3 DNA reads TGCAGTGCGGTCAGGGTCACTGAAGCTTTCTTT.